The sequence of this T cell receptor (beta chain) was determined in a study of T cells in Graves' hyperthyroidism and ophthalmopathy. The CDR3 contains 13 residues. V was clipped by 2 bases and J by 7 bases, with 9 bases between them. Whole-study results and caveats: Through a model of 13 V-J features, ophthalmopathy was separated from stable hyperthyroidism. Ophthalmopathy was model-predicted a median roughly 6.5 months pre-onset.

Amplification yielded TCR beta CDR3 regions, with RNA transcripts as the source. Primed by the HTBI set, a first-round RT-PCR was run on the TCR CDR3. TCRdb recomputed calls from the multiplex PCR reads with MiXCR, one row per CDR3 protein. The sample contains about 300,000 distinct CDR3 sequences, 20% to 30% of which appear only once. This clonotype was seen ten or more times. Its antigen is not identified. The origin of this receptor is a man aged 40-49 years with Graves' hyperthyroidism that later progressed to Graves' ophthalmopathy. The sequencing input was blood. The rearrangement joins TRBV12-3 or TRBV12-4 to TRBJ1-5; the D gene is possibly TRBD1 (5 bases). CDR3 sequence reads: CASSLQGGQPQHF. The DNA of the CDR3 is TGTGCCAGCAGTTTACAGGGAGGGCAGCCCCAGCATTTT.